This is a list of T cell receptor beta chains from one sample in a study of shared clonotypes between healthy human individuals. Generated by immunoSEQ multiplex PCR, the TCRdb table keeps only in-frame clones and is missing some. Here the sample spans 1.6 million or so clones, approximately 98.5% being singletons. Sequenced input: naive CD4+ T cells sorted from blood. The receptors stem from a man younger than 40 in good health. The CDR3 runs from the conserved cysteine through the conserved F or W. A D gene is named only where the DNA matches it firmly. For some rows the clone size is stated as once, few or many, or as a class when expanded; others skip it.

D: NA; V: TRBV5-1; J: TRBJ1-2; size: once; DNA: TGCGCCAGCAGCTTCGGGGGAGGCAATGGCTACACCTTC; CDR3: CASSFGGGNGYTF
D: NA; V: TRBV7-9; J: TRBJ1-1; size: NA; DNA: TGTGCCAGCAGTCGAGGCTCGAGGAACACTGAAGCTTTCTTT; CDR3: CASSRGSRNTEAFF
D: NA; V: TRBV18; J: TRBJ1-2; size: NA; DNA: TGTGCCAGCTCACCAGGGGGCAGCCCGAACTATGGCTACACCTTC; CDR3: CASSPGGSPNYGYTF
D: NA; V: TRBV4-1; J: TRBJ1-3; size: NA; DNA: TGCGCCAGCAGCCAAACGGATGGAAACACCATATATTTT; CDR3: CASSQTDGNTIYF
D: TRBD1; V: TRBV5-1; J: TRBJ2-1; size: NA; DNA: TGCGCCAGCAGCTCCGGGACAGGGTCCTACAATGAGCAGTTCTTC; CDR3: CASSSGTGSYNEQFF
D: NA; V: TRBV6-1; J: TRBJ2-7; size: NA; DNA: TGTGCCAGCAGTGAACGTCCTTCCTCCTACGAGCAGTACTTC; CDR3: CASSERPSSYEQYF
D: NA; V: TRBV30; J: TRBJ1-5; size: NA; DNA: TGTGCCTGGAGTGTCGATGGGGGAGGTAATCAGCCCCAGCATTTT; CDR3: CAWSVDGGGNQPQHF
D: NA; V: TRBV19; J: TRBJ1-1; size: NA; DNA: TGTGCCAGTAGTAGGTCGTCAGGGTGGAGGAACACTGAAGCTTTCTTT; CDR3: CASSRSSGWRNTEAFF
D: NA; V: TRBV7-3; J: TRBJ2-7; size: NA; DNA: TGTGCCAGCAGCTTAAGGTTAGCGTCCAACGAGCAGTACTTC; CDR3: CASSLRLASNEQYF
D: NA; V: TRBV18; J: TRBJ1-5; size: NA; DNA: TGTGCCAGCTCACCGGGACCGGGCCAGCCCCAGCATTTT; CDR3: CASSPGPGQPQHF
D: NA; V: TRBV28; J: TRBJ1-3; size: NA; DNA: TGTGCCAGCAGTTTATCTCGGAGTCCGGTGGTGGCGGAAAACACCATATATTTT; CDR3: CASSLSRSPVVAENTIYF
D: TRBD1; V: TRBV6-1; J: TRBJ2-1; size: NA; DNA: TGTGCCAGCACAGGGACAGGGCTGGTTGAGCAGTTCTTC; CDR3: CASTGTGLVEQFF
D: NA; V: TRBV2; J: TRBJ1-3; size: NA; DNA: TGTGCCAGCAGCCTAAGAAACTCTGGAAACACCATATATTTT; CDR3: CASSLRNSGNTIYF
D: TRBD2; V: TRBV9; J: TRBJ2-7; size: NA; DNA: TGTGCCAGCAGCGTAGCGTCGGGAGGCGCGACCTACGAGCAGTACTTC; CDR3: CASSVASGGATYEQYF
D: TRBD1; V: TRBV4-1; J: TRBJ1-5; size: NA; DNA: TGCGCCAGCAGCCAACCGCCAGGCCAGGGGGTTGATCAGCCCCAGCATTTT; CDR3: CASSQPPGQGVDQPQHF
D: NA; V: TRBV21-1; J: TRBJ1-3; size: once; DNA: TGTGCCAGCAGCAGCCCGTGCTCTGGAAACACCATATATTTT; CDR3: CASSSPCSGNTIYF
D: NA; V: TRBV4-1; J: TRBJ2-5; size: NA; DNA: TGCGCCAGCAGCCAACCCACTAGTAGAGAGACCCAGTACTTC; CDR3: CASSQPTSRETQYF
D: TRBD1; V: TRBV5-5; J: TRBJ2-7; size: once; DNA: TGTGCCAGCAGCTTGCCCAAGACCGGACAGGGTTTCGAGCAGTACTTC; CDR3: CASSLPKTGQGFEQYF
D: NA; V: TRBV4-1; J: TRBJ2-1; size: NA; DNA: TGCGCCAGCAGATTCGAGAGCTCCTACAATGAGCAGTTCTTC; CDR3: CASRFESSYNEQFF
D: TRBD1; V: TRBV19; J: TRBJ1-1; size: once; DNA: TGTGCCAGTAGTAGGGGGGACAGGGTGAAGACTGAAGCTTTCTTT; CDR3: CASSRGDRVKTEAFF
D: NA; V: TRBV5-1; J: TRBJ1-3; size: NA; DNA: TGCGCCAGCAGCTTGGGCTTTGGGGGCGCGGATAGAAACACCATATATTTT; CDR3: CASSLGFGGADRNTIYF
D: TRBD2; V: TRBV9; J: TRBJ2-3; size: NA; DNA: TGTGCCAGCAGCGTAGGGGAACCGGGACTAGCGGGAGCGGATACGCAGTATTTT; CDR3: CASSVGEPGLAGADTQYF
D: NA; V: TRBV29-1; J: TRBJ1-4; size: NA; DNA: TGCAGCGTTGCCACGACGGCTACTAATGAAAAACTGTTTTTT; CDR3: CSVATTATNEKLFF
D: NA; V: TRBV6-6; J: TRBJ2-2; size: NA; DNA: TGTGCCAGCAGCCCCCGCCGGGCCACCGGGGAGCTGTTTTTT; CDR3: CASSPRRATGELFF
D: TRBD2; V: TRBV5-1; J: TRBJ2-1; size: NA; DNA: TGCGCCAGCAGCTTGGGACTAGCGGGAACGAGGAGCAATGAGCAGTTCTTC; CDR3: CASSLGLAGTRSNEQFF
D: NA; V: TRBV28; J: TRBJ2-5; size: NA; DNA: TGTGCCAGCAGTTTCGGGGCCCAAGAGACCCAGTACTTC; CDR3: CASSFGAQETQYF
D: TRBD2; V: TRBV9; J: TRBJ2-1; size: NA; DNA: TGTGCCAGCAGCGTAGCCGCCATTACTAGCGGGAAATACAATGAGCAGTTCTTC; CDR3: CASSVAAITSGKYNEQFF